This T cell receptor (beta chain) was captured by sequencing in a study of shared clonotypes between healthy human individuals. The investigators split CD4+ cells into a CD45RA+ naive subset and a CD45RA-negative memory subset. Germline V gives CDR1 LNHNV, CDR2 YYDKDF (reference sequence). The CDR3 spans 22 residues. Trimming cost V 1 base and J 0 bases, with 28 bases left between them. This clone was found once. The repertoire was sequenced with immunoSEQ multiplex PCR; TCRdb's copy has only in-frame clones and lacks some. The sample shows around 2.5 million clones, roughly 93% of them seen only once.

The clonotype was recovered from a man between 18 and 29 years old in good health. Some clones in this sample may be carry-over from other donors' samples. V and J are TRBV15 and TRBJ1-5, with D hard to call. Sequenced: naive CD4+ T cells from PBMCs. This sample's subset: CD45RA+ positively selected. CDR3 region: CATSRAAGSLGNLRGSNQPQHF. The CDR3 DNA sequence: TGTGCCACCAGCAGAGCCGCCGGTAGCTTAGGGAACTTGCGGGGTAGCAATCAGCCCCAGCATTTT. Full variable domain (outside the CDR3, taken from reference TRBV15 and TRBJ1-5): DAMVIQNPRYQVTQFGKPVTLSCSQTLNHNVMYWYQQKSSQAPKLLFHYYDKDFNNEADTPDNFQSRRPNTSFCFLDIRSPGLGDTAMYLCATSRAAGSLGNLRGSNQPQHFGDGTRLSIL.